The sequence of this TCR beta chain was determined in a study of blood T cell repertoires in COVID-19. The CDR3 loop spans 14 amino acids. Germline lookup yields CDR1 MNHEY and CDR2 SVGAGI. V was cut by 6 bases and J by 7 bases, with 16 bases left in between. In the original analysis: Counts of nucleated cells, estimated from reference gene primer amplification, were obtained. The assay was immunoSEQ multiplex PCR, and TCRdb's table has in-frame clones only and misses some. V, J and clone size are taken as reported in that table, and D and trimming were inferred from the DNA itself. The sample lists 250,000 or so clones, roughly 89% seen once, with 4% to 5% in the top ten.

Sequencing was performed on peripheral blood. This receptor was obtained from a woman aged 40 to 50 who had recovered from COVID-19. The chain has TRBV6-5 and TRBJ2-1, with D possibly TRBD2 on 5 matching bases. The CDR3 loop is CASRADFRRNEQFF. As DNA, the CDR3 is TGTGCCAGCAGAGCGGACTTCCGAAGGAATGAGCAGTTCTTC.